This record covers a single T cell receptor (beta chain). The antigen is not known. This sample was included in a study of shared clonotypes between healthy human individuals. Study overall: Per donor, CD8 memory used one plate, CD8 naive used two, CD4 memory used three and CD4 naive used three. General study results and limits: With several donors compared, 4.5% to 6.5% of naive CD4 clonotypes were shared. The expectation was that sequencing depth would affect clonotype sharing among donors.

Every subset's genomic DNA went evenly onto several immunoSEQ plates. Using immunoSEQ multiplex PCR, the repertoire was profiled, and TCRdb retains in-frame clones only, with some absent. The table has about 1.5 million clones, 95% to 99% seen once. The V gene lost 1 base and the J gene lost 10 bases, with 17 bases spanning the gap. CDR1 is SGHNT, CDR2 YYREEE, per germline (reference sequence). The CDR3 totals 15 residues. J is TRBJ1-4 and V is TRBV5-4; D possibly corresponds to TRBD1 (5 bases). The clonotype comes from a man aged 30 to 39 in good health. The material sequenced was naive CD4+ T cells sorted from blood. Subset indicated: CD45RA+ positively selected. CDR3 nucleotide sequence: TGTGCCAGCAGCTTGATAAATCAGGGTTCGGGAAAACTGTTTTTT. Residues: CASSLINQGSGKLFF.